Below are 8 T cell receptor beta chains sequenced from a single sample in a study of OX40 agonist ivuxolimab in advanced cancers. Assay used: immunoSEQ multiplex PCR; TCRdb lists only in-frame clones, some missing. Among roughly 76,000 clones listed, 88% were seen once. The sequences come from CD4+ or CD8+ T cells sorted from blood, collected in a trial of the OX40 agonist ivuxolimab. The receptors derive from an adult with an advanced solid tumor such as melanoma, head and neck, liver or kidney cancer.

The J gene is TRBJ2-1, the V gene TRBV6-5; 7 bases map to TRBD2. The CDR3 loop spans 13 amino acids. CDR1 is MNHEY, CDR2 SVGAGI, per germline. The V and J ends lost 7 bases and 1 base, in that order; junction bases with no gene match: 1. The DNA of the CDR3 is TGTGCCAGCAAGCGGGATTCCTACAATGAGCAGTTCTTC. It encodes CASKRDSYNEQFF.

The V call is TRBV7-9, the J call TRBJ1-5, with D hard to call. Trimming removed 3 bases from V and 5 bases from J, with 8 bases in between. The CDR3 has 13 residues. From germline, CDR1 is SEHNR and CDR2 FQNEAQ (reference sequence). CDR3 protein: CASSFSGDQPQHF. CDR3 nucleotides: TGTGCCAGCAGCTTTAGTGGGGATCAGCCCCAGCATTTT.

CDR3 region: CASSLVGASGTNTGELFF. CDR3 DNA sequence: TGCGCCAGCAGCTTGGTGGGGGCTAGCGGGACGAACACCGGGGAGCTGTTTTTT. This chain links TRBV5-1 with TRBJ2-2; 9 nucleotides match TRBD2. The V gene end was trimmed by 0 bases and the J gene end by 0 bases; junction bases not matched to a gene: 6. The CDR3 runs 18 residues. Germline CDR1 and CDR2: SGHRS and YFSETQ.

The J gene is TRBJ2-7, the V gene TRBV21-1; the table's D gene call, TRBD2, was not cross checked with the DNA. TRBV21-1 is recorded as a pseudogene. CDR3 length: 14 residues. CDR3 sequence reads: CASRERVYSYEQYF. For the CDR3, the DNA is TGTGCCAGCAGGGAGCGGGTCTACTCCTACGAGCAGTACTTC.

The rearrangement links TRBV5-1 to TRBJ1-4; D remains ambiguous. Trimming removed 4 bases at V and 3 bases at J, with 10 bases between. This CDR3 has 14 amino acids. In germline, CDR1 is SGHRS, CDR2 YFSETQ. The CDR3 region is CASSPAGPNEKLFF. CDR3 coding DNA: TGCGCCAGCAGCCCGGCTGGGCCTAATGAAAAACTGTTTTTT.

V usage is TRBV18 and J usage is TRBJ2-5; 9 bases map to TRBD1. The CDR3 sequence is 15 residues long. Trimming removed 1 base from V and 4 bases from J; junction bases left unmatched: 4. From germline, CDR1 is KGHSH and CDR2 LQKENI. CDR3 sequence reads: CASSPRTGDRETQYF. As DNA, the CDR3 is TGTGCCAGCTCACCACGGACAGGGGATAGAGAGACCCAGTACTTC.

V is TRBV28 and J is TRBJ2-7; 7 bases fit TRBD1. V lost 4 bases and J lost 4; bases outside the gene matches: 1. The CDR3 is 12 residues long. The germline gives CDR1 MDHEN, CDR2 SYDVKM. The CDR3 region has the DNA TGTGCCAGCAGTTCGACAGGGTACGAGCAGTACTTC. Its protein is CASSSTGYEQYF.

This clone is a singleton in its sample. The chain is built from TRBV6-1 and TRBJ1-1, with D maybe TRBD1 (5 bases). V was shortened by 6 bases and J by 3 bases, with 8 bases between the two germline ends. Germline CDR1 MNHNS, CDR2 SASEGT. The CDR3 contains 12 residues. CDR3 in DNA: TGTGCCAGCAGACGGGGGGACACTGAAGCTTTCTTT. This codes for CASRRGDTEAFF.